One sample yielded the 26 T cell receptor beta chains listed below, sequenced in a study of blood T cell repertoires in COVID-19. TCRdb's copy holds only in-frame clones and misses some; the assay was immunoSEQ multiplex PCR. This sample has 350,000 to 450,000 clones; more than 75% occur once, and the top ten carry roughly 2%. The sample was PBMCs or T cells enriched from blood (not recorded which). The receptors were sampled from a middle-aged man in a cohort exposed to, infected with or recovered from COVID-19 (not recorded which).

V and J are TRBV7-9 and TRBJ1-4, with D tentatively TRBD1 (5 bases). The CDR3 consists of 16 residues. The germline CDR1 and CDR2 sequences are SEHNR and FQNEAQ (reference sequence). The V gene lost 4 bases and the J gene lost 7 bases, with 19 bases spanning the gap. The CDR3 is CASSSGTLGRSEKLFF. The DNA for the CDR3 is TGTGCCAGCAGCTCCGGGACTCTAGGACGGTCTGAAAAACTGTTTTTT.

This chain connects TRBV13 to TRBJ2-5, with TRBD1 as a possible D gene (5 bases). Per the germline V gene, CDR1 is PRHDT and CDR2 is FYEKMQ (reference sequence). CDR3 size: 14 residues. V was clipped by 6 bases and J by 4 bases, with 15 bases between them. The CDR3 region has the DNA TGTGCCAGCAGAGAAGGGGCCACGGGAGAGACCCAGTACTTC. Protein: CASREGATGETQYF. Full variable domain (rest looked up from reference TRBV13 and TRBJ2-5): AAGVIQSPRHLIKEKRETATLKCYPIPRHDTVYWYQQGPGQDPQFLISFYEKMQSDKGSIPDRFSAQQFSDYHSELNMSSLELGDSALYFCASREGATGETQYFGPGTRLLVL.

The chain couples TRBV27 to TRBJ2-7; TRBD2 is a possible D gene (6 bases). The CDR3 extends over 15 amino acids. Germline CDR1 MNHEY, CDR2 SMNVEV (reference sequence). V was trimmed by 5 bases and J by 5 bases, leaving 19 bases between them. In DNA form, the CDR3 reads TGTGCCAGCAGTCGCCGGGAGCGACCCGTTCACGAGCAGTACTTC. Protein product: CASSRRERPVHEQYF.

V usage is TRBV10-3 and J usage is TRBJ1-1; TRBD1 agrees at 11 bases. V trimming: 6 bases; J trimming: 4 bases; junction bases outside the gene matches: 4. The germline V gene has CDR1 ENHRY and CDR2 SYGVKD. The CDR3 is made up of 14 amino acids. CDR3 sequence reads: CAISRTGGSTEAFF. The CDR3 bases are TGTGCCATCAGCCGGACAGGGGGCTCCACTGAAGCTTTCTTT.

The table lists this clone with a few counts. The chain joins TRBV7-9 to TRBJ1-4; maybe TRBD1 (6 bases). This CDR3 spans 12 amino acids. Trimming shortened V by 5 bases and J by 8 bases, and 9 bases separated the two germline ends. CDR1 and CDR2 (germline): SEHNR, FQNEAQ (reference sequence). The DNA of the CDR3 is TGTGCCAGCAGCCCACAGGGAGAAAAACTGTTTTTT. Translated: CASSPQGEKLFF.

The V call is TRBV5-1, the J call TRBJ2-2; TRBD1 matches 11 bases. V dropped 5 bases and J dropped 6; count of bases not matched to a gene: 6. Looked up from germline, CDR1 is SGHRS and CDR2 is YFSETQ. The CDR3 extends over 15 amino acids. The CDR3 region is CASSLGQGASGELFF. As DNA, the CDR3 is TGCGCCAGCAGTCTCGGACAGGGGGCCTCCGGGGAGCTGTTTTTT.

The sample holds a few counts of this clone. The CDR3 coding sequence is TGCAGCGCCGACTCCCAAGTCACCGCTGATACGCAGTATTTT. This sequence encodes CSADSQVTADTQYF. This chain joins TRBV29-1 and TRBJ2-3; D unresolved. Trimming pared 7 bases from V and 6 bases from J, leaving 20 bases between. The CDR3 consists of 14 residues. In germline, CDR1 is SQVTM, CDR2 ANQGSEA.

Here the CDR3 DNA reads TGTGCCTGGAGTGTACAACGTAGCAATCAGCCCCAGCATTTT. Its translation is CAWSVQRSNQPQHF. The chain has TRBV30 and TRBJ1-5; D gene unclear. Trimming removed 0 bases at V and 0 bases at J, with 6 bases between. This CDR3 spans 14 amino acids. Germline assignment: CDR1 GTSNPN and CDR2 SVGIG (reference sequence).

The CDR3 nucleotides read TGCAGCGGGGGTACCGGACAGGCAGACACCGGGGAGCTGTTTTTT. Protein product: CSGGTGQADTGELFF. V usage is TRBV29-1 and J usage is TRBJ2-2; 7 nucleotides line up with TRBD1. Germline assignment: CDR1 SQVTM and CDR2 ANQGSEA. Trimming took 7 bases from V and 3 from J; bases not matched to a gene: 11. The CDR3 has 15 residues.

J is TRBJ2-7 and V is TRBV6-5; 8 nucleotides align to TRBD1. The CDR3 has 14 residues. Germline V gene sequence: CDR1 MNHEY, CDR2 SVGAGI. Trimming took 6 bases from V and 0 from J; bases not matched to a gene: 4. Written as DNA, the CDR3 is TGTGCCAGCAGAAAGACAGGGGACTCCTACGAGCAGTACTTC. Its translation: CASRKTGDSYEQYF.

This chain joins TRBV5-4 and TRBJ1-3; 7 nucleotides line up with TRBD1. V lost 3 bases to trimming and J lost 2 bases; unmatched junction nucleotides: 5. The CDR3 has 15 amino acids. CDR1 SGHNT and CDR2 YYREEE come from the germline V gene (reference sequence). The chain's CDR3 is CASSSPGTAGNTIYF. The DNA of the CDR3 is TGTGCCAGCAGCTCTCCCGGGACAGCTGGAAACACCATATATTTT.

The rearrangement joins TRBV5-4 to TRBJ2-3, with D perhaps matching TRBD1 (6 bases). The CDR3 runs to 15 residues. Germline V gene data show CDR1 as SGHNT and CDR2 as YYREEE (reference sequence). The V gene lost 4 bases and the J gene lost 1 base, with 13 bases spanning the gap. CDR3 nucleotide sequence: TGTGCCAGCAGCAGGGACACTTGGCGCACAGATACGCAGTATTTT. Translating it yields CASSRDTWRTDTQYF.

CDR3 sequence (DNA): TGTGCCAGCAGCCATGGACAGGGTTACGAGCAGTACTTC. Amino acid sequence: CASSHGQGYEQYF. This sequence joins TRBV3-1 (or the pseudogene TRBV3-2) and TRBJ2-7, with 8 bases aligning to TRBD1. After removal of 3 bases from V and 4 bases from J, the junction contained 2 bases not matched to a gene. CDR1 and CDR2 (germline): LGHDT, YNNKEL (reference sequence). The CDR3 sequence is 13 residues long.

The chain employs TRBV7-9 and TRBJ2-3; D is perhaps TRBD2 (6 bases). V lost 1 base, J lost 4 bases, and 18 bases lay in between. Germline V gives CDR1 SEHNR, CDR2 FQNEAQ (reference sequence). The CDR3 covers 17 residues. The CDR3 DNA follows: TGTGCCAGCAGCTTAGTCGGGTCGGGAGCGTCTGCAGATACGCAGTATTTT. Translating gives CASSLVGSGASADTQYF.

V usage is TRBV7-9 and J usage is TRBJ1-2; no clear D. The germline V and J ends were trimmed by 5 bases and 0 bases, with 7 bases remaining between them. CDR1 and CDR2 from the germline V gene are SEHNR and FQNEAQ (reference sequence). The CDR3 covers 13 residues. DNA for the CDR3: TGTGCCAGCAGCCCCCAGTCTAACTATGGCTACACCTTC. This encodes CASSPQSNYGYTF.

This sequence joins TRBV12-3 or TRBV12-4 and TRBJ2-5; a weak D match, TRBD2 (6 bases). V lost 7 bases, J lost 5 bases, and 14 bases lay in between. The length of the CDR3 is 13 residues. This CDR3 is CASTGVSSETQYF. The CDR3 DNA sequence: TGTGCCAGCACGGGGGTAAGCAGCGAGACCCAGTACTTC.

This chain links TRBV5-1 with TRBJ2-7, with TRBD2 matching 11 bases. From germline, CDR1 is SGHRS and CDR2 YFSETQ. CDR3 size: 15 residues. The V gene end was trimmed by 2 bases and the J gene end by 6 bases; junction bases not matched to a gene: 7. The chain's CDR3 is CASSLLAGEFAEQYF. For the CDR3, the DNA is TGCGCCAGCAGCTTACTAGCGGGAGAGTTCGCCGAGCAGTACTTC.

CDR3 DNA: TGCGCCAGCAGCCAGGCACTTCAGGGTTACGAGCAGTACTTC. Protein sequence: CASSQALQGYEQYF. The chain combines TRBV4-1 with TRBJ2-7; possibly TRBD1 for D (5 bases). Per the germline V gene, CDR1 is MGHRA and CDR2 is YSYEKL. The CDR3 extends over 14 amino acids. V lost 3 bases and J lost 4, with 13 bases in between.

J is TRBJ2-1 and V is TRBV4-2; D is uncertain. The CDR3 consists of 16 residues. CDR1 is LGHNA, CDR2 YNFKEQ, per germline. The germline V and J ends were trimmed by 0 bases and 5 bases, with 14 bases remaining between them. The CDR3 DNA is TGTGCCAGCAGCCAAGAACAAGCGATTATCAACAATGAGCAGTTCTTC. Amino acids: CASSQEQAIINNEQFF.

The CDR3 loop is CASRAGTSGNTGELFF. In DNA, the CDR3 is TGTGCCAGCAGAGCCGGGACTAGCGGTAACACCGGGGAGCTGTTTTTT. V is TRBV18 and J is TRBJ2-2, with 11 bases lining up with TRBD2. This CDR3 comprises 16 residues. The germline CDR1 and CDR2 sequences are KGHSH and LQKENI. With V trimmed by 8 bases and J by 2 bases, 7 bases remained unmatched.

This sequence joins TRBV19 and TRBJ1-6; a weak D match, TRBD1 (5 bases). The CDR3 is 15 amino acids. Trimming removed 4 bases from V and 9 bases from J, with 16 bases in between. CDR1 is LNHDA and CDR2 is SQIVND in the germline V gene (reference sequence). CDR3 region: CASSSGQGHSSPLHF. CDR3 sequence (DNA): TGTGCCAGTAGTAGCGGCCAGGGCCATTCTTCACCCCTCCACTTT. Based on the CDR3 plus reference TRBV19 and TRBJ1-6, the full variable domain is DGGITQSPKYLFRKEGQNVTLSCEQNLNHDAMYWYRQDPGQGLRLIYYSQIVNDFQKGDIAEGYSVSREKKESFPLTVTSAQKNPTAFYLCASSSGQGHSSPLHFGNGTRLTVT.

V usage is TRBV10-3 and J usage is TRBJ2-3; possibly TRBD1 for D (5 bases). The CDR3 covers 14 residues. Between the trimmed V and J ends, which lost 2 bases and 0 bases, there was a span of 6 bases. Germline values: CDR1 ENHRY, CDR2 SYGVKD. The CDR3 loop reads CAISERQSTDTQYF. The CDR3, as DNA: TGTGCCATCAGTGAGCGACAGAGCACAGATACGCAGTATTTT.

A word on this clone: This specimen includes other DNA sequences encoding the same CDR3. This sequence joins TRBV3-1 (or the pseudogene TRBV3-2) and TRBJ1-2; TRBD1 might be the D (5 bases). The germline CDR1 and CDR2 sequences are LGHDT and YNNKEL (reference sequence). Deletions cut 1 base from V and 4 bases from J, with 7 bases between. The CDR3 extends over 13 amino acids. CDR3 nucleotide sequence: TGTGCCAGCAGCCAAGCCGACAGCTATGGCTACACCTTC. Translating gives CASSQADSYGYTF.

The chain joins TRBV6-1 to TRBJ1-1; D might be TRBD1 (6 bases). The germline gives CDR1 MNHNS, CDR2 SASEGT. V lost 3 bases, J lost 4 bases, and 15 bases lay in between. The CDR3 consists of 15 residues. CDR3 amino acids: CASSDQQQGRTEAFF. DNA for the CDR3: TGTGCCAGCAGTGATCAACAACAGGGTCGCACTGAAGCTTTCTTT.

The chain couples TRBV6-6 to TRBJ1-2, with 9 bases identical to TRBD1. The CDR3 is 16 amino acids. V gave up 6 bases and J gave up 2 bases; unmatched junction bases: 10. Germline V gene lookup returns CDR1 MNHNY and CDR2 SVGAGI (reference sequence). The CDR3 protein is CASRQRTGTGNYGYTF. CDR3 in DNA: TGTGCCAGCAGACAAAGAACCGGGACAGGGAACTATGGCTACACCTTC.

The CDR3 region is CASSSRTSATLQETQYF. The CDR3 DNA follows: TGTGCCAGCAGCTCACGAACTAGCGCGACCCTCCAAGAGACCCAGTACTTC. The rearrangement uses TRBV13 and TRBJ2-5; 7 bases align to TRBD2. This CDR3 spans 17 amino acids. Germline V gene data show CDR1 as PRHDT and CDR2 as FYEKMQ (reference sequence). Losses at the gene ends were 4 bases for V and 1 base for J; bases not matched to a gene: 12.